This T cell receptor beta chain is from a study of blood T cells in healthy people across ages. Donors gave 8.5 to 10 milliliters of peripheral blood apiece. This clonotype turned up a few times. A second PCR, run for about 6 to 12 cycles, used a sample-barcoded 5' primer plus a J-beta primer mix. Per-sample output comprised a minimum of 3 million paired-end reads containing CDR3. TCRdb reprocessed the 5' RACE reads via MiXCR and lists one record per CDR3 protein. In the table there are approximately 780,000 distinct CDR3 sequences, roughly 26% of which are singletons. Germline V lookup: CDR1 SEHNR, CDR2 FQNEAQ (reference sequence). V was shortened by 5 bases and J by 0 bases, with 14 bases between the two germline ends. This CDR3 region has 15 residues. These data were also filed under a second study, of T cells of mothers and their children. That source reports: At about 1.6 ug per 15 ul, all of the extracted RNA went into cDNA synthesis.

The chain uses TRBV7-9 and TRBJ2-7, with D possibly TRBD2 on 6 matching bases. The specimen was blood. This receptor was identified in a boy aged 10-17 years in good health. The CDR3 DNA reads TGTGCCAGCAGCGGGACTCCCAGGAGCTCCTACGAGCAGTACTTC. It is translated as CASSGTPRSSYEQYF. Complete variable domain (other parts from reference TRBV7-9 and TRBJ2-7): DTGVSQNPRHKITKRGQNVTFRCDPISEHNRLYWYRQTLGQGPEFLTYFQNEAQLEKSRLLSDRFSAERPKGSFSTLEIQRTEQGDSAMYLCASSGTPRSSYEQYFGPGTRLTVT.